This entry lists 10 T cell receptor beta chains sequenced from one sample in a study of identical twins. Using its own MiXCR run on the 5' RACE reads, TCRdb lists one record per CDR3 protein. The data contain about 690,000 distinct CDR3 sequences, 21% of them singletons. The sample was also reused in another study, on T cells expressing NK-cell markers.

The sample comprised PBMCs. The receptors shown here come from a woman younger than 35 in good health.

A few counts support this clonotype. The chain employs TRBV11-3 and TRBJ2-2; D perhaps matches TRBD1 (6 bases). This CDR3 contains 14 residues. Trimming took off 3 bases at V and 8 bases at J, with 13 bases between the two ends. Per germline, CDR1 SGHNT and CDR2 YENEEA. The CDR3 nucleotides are TGTGCCAGCAGCTTCACAGGGATTACAGGGGAGCTGTTTTTT. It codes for CASSFTGITGELFF.

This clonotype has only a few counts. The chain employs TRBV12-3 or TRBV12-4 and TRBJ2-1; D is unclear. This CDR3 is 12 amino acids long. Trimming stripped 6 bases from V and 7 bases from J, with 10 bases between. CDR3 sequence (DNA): TGTGCCAGCAGCTGGGGTAGAAATGAGCAGTTCTTC. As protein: CASSWGRNEQFF.

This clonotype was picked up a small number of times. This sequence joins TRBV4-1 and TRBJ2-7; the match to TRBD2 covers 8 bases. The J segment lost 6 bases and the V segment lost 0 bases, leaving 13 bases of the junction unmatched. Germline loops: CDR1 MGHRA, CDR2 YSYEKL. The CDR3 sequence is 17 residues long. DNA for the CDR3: TGCGCCAGCAGCCAAGATAATATGGGACTAGGTGCGGGCGAGCAGTACTTC. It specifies CASSQDNMGLGAGEQYF.

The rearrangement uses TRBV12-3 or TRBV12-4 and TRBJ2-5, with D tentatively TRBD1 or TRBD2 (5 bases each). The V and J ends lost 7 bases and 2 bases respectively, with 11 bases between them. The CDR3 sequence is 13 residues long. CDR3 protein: CASTWWGQETQYF. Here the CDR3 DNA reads TGTGCCAGCACCTGGTGGGGGCAAGAGACCCAGTACTTC.

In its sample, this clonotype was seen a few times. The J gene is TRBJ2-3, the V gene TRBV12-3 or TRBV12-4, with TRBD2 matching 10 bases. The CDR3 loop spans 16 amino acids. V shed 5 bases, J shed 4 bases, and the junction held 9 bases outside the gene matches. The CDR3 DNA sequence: TGTGCCAGCAGTCCAGCGGGACTAGCGTTTGCAGATACGCAGTATTTT. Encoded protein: CASSPAGLAFADTQYF.

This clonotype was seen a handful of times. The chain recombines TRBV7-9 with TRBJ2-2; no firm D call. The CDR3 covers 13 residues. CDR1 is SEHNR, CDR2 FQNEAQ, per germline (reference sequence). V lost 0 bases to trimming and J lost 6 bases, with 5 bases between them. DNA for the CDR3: TGTGCCAGCAGCTTAGCGGGGTCCGGGGAGCTGTTTTTT. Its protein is CASSLAGSGELFF.

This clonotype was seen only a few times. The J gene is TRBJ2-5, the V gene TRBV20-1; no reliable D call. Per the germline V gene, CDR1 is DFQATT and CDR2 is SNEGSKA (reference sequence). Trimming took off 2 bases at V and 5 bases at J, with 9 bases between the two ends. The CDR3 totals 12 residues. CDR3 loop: CSARNPEETQYF. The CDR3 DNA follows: TGCAGTGCTAGAAATCCCGAGGAGACCCAGTACTTC.

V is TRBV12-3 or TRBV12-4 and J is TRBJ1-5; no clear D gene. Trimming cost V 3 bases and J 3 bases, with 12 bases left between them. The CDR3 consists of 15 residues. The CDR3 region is CASSFGGSYNQPQHF. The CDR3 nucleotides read TGTGCCAGCAGTTTTGGCGGAAGCTACAATCAGCCCCAGCATTTT.

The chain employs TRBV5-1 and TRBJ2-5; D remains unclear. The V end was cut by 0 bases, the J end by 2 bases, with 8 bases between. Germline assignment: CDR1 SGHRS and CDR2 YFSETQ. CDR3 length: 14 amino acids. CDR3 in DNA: TGCGCCAGCAGCTTGGTGTCACCTCAAGAGACCCAGTACTTC. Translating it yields CASSLVSPQETQYF.

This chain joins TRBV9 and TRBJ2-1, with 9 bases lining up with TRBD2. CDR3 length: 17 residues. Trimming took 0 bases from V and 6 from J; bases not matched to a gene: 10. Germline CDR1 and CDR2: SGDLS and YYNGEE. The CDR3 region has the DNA TGTGCCAGCAGCGTAGGAGTAGCGGGAGCTCCAGGCAATGAGCAGTTCTTC. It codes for CASSVGVAGAPGNEQFF.